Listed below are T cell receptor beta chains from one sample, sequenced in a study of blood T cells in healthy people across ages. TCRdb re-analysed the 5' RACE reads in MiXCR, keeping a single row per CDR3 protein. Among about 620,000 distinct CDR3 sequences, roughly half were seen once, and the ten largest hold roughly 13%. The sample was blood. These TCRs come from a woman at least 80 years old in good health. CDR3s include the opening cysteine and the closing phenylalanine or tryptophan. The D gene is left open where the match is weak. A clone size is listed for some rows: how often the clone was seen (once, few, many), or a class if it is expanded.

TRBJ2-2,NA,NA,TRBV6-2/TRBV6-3,TGTGCCAGCCGAACGGAGGGCACCGGGGAGCTGTTTTTT,CASRTEGTGELFF
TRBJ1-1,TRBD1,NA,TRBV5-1,TGCGCCAGCAGCCCGGGGACAGGGGCCACGGGCGCTTTCTTT,CASSPGTGATGAFF
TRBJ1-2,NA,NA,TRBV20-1,TGCAGTGCTAGTGATACAGCTAACTATGGCTACACCTTC,CSASDTANYGYTF
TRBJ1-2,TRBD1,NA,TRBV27,TGTGCCAGCAGTTCACAGGGGACAGGGTTTAGCGGCTACACCTTC,CASSSQGTGFSGYTF
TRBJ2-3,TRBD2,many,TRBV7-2,TGTGCCAGCAAAATAGGGCGGGGGAGGGGCACAGATACGCAGTATTTT,CASKIGRGRGTDTQYF
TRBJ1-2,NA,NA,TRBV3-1,TGTGCCAGCAGCCAAGGGAACGGGCATGGCTACACCTTC,CASSQGNGHGYTF
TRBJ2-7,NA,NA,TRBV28,TGTGCCAGCACCGATCCGCGCGGGGTGGGCGAGCAGTACTTC,CASTDPRGVGEQYF
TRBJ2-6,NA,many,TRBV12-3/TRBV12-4,TGTGCCAGCAGTTTAACGAGCTCTGGGGCCAACGTCCTGACTTTC,CASSLTSSGANVLTF
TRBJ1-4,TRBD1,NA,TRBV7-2,TGTGCCAGCAGCGGTACCGGGACAGGGAGTGAAAAACTGTTTTTT,CASSGTGTGSEKLFF
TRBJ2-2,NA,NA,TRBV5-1,TGCGCCAGCAGCAAAGAGGGACACCCCGGGGAGCTGTTTTTT,CASSKEGHPGELFF
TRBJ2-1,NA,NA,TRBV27,TGTGCCAGCAGTTGGGACTGGGCTAGGGGCAATGAGCAGTTCTTC,CASSWDWARGNEQFF
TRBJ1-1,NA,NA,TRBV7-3,TGTGCCAGCAGCGCCCAGGGTGGGAGCACTGAAGCTTTCTTT,CASSAQGGSTEAFF
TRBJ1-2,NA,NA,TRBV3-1,TGTGCCAGCAGCCCCGGACTGAGATATGGCTACACCTTC,CASSPGLRYGYTF
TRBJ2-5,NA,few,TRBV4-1,TGCGCCAGCAGCCAAGATCCAGGCTTAGCTAATGAGCAGTACTTC,CASSQDPGLANEQYF
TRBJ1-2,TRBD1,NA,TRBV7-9,TGTGCCAGCAGCTTCGGGACAGAGATTTATGGCTACACCTTC,CASSFGTEIYGYTF
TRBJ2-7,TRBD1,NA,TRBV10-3,TGTGCCATCCAACGGGACAGAACCTACAATGAGCAGTACTTC,CAIQRDRTYNEQYF
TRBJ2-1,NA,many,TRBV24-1,TGTGCCACCAGTGATGCCGCAGGGAAACCCTACAATGAGCAGTTCTTC,CATSDAAGKPYNEQFF
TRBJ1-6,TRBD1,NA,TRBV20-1,TGCAGTGCCAAACGAGGGGACAGGGGTTTTAATTCACCCCTCCACTTT,CSAKRGDRGFNSPLHF
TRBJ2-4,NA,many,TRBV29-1,TGCAGCGTTGGGGAAGTCCGTTTAGCCAAAAACATTCAGTACTTC,CSVGEVRLAKNIQYF
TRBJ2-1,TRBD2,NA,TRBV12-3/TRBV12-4,TGTGCCAGCAGTTACCCGGGACTAGAGGGGAATGAGCAGTTCTTC,CASSYPGLEGNEQFF
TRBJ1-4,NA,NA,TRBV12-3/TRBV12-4,TGTGCCAGCAGCCTTGCAGCGGGGGAAAAACTGTTTTTT,CASSLAAGEKLFF
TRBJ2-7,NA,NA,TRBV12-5,TGTGCTAGTGGTTTGGTTGGGCCTGACTACGAGCAGTACTTC,CASGLVGPDYEQYF
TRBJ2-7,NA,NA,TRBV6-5,TGTGCCAGCAGTTACCGGGTAGCCTACGAGCAGTACTTC,CASSYRVAYEQYF
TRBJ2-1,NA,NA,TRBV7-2,TGTGCCAGCAGCTTAACTAGCTGGAGGGATGAGCAGTTCTTC,CASSLTSWRDEQFF